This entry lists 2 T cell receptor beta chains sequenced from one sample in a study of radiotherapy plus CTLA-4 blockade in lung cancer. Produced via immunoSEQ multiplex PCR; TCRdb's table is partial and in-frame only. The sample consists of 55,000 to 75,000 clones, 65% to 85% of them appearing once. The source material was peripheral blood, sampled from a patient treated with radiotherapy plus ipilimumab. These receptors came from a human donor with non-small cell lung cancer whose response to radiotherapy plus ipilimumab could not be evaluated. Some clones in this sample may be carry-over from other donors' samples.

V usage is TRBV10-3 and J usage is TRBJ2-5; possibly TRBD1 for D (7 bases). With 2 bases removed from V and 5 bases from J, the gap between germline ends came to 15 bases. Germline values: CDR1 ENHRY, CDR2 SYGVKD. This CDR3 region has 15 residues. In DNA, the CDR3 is TGTGCCATCAGTGAGACTCCCAGGGGGGAGGAGACCCAGTACTTC. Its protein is CAISETPRGEETQYF.

The CDR3 nucleotides read TGTGCCAGCAGCTACCTTTCGGGGGGAAACTACAATGAGCAGTTCTTC. Translated, it gives CASSYLSGGNYNEQFF. This chain joins TRBV5-8 and TRBJ2-1, with TRBD2 matching 7 bases. Looked up from germline, CDR1 is SGHTS and CDR2 is YDEGEE. The length of the CDR3 is 16 residues. V lost 3 bases, J lost 3 bases, and 9 bases stayed unmatched.